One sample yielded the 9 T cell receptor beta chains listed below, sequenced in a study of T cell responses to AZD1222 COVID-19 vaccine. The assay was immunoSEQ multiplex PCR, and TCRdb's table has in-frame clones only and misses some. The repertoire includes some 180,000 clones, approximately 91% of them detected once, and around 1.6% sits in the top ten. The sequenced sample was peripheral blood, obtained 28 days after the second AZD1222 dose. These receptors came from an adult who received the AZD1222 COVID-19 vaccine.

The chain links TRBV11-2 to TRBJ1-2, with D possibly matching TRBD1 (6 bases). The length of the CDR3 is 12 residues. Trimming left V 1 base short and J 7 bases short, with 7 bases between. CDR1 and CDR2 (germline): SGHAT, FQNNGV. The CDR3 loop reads CASSLAGAGYTF. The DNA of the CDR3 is TGTGCCAGCAGCTTAGCGGGGGCTGGCTACACCTTC. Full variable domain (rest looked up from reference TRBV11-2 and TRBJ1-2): EAGVAQSPRYKIIEKRQSVAFWCNPISGHATLYWYQQILGQGPKLLIQFQNNGVVDDSQLPKDRFSAERLKGVDSTLKIQPAKLEDSAVYLCASSLAGAGYTFGSGTRLTVV.

CDR3 coding DNA: TGTGCCAGCAGTGTAAGAATGCGGAGCTCCTACAATGAGCAGTTCTTC. This codes for CASSVRMRSSYNEQFF. The chain carries TRBV27 and TRBJ2-1; D uncertain. The CDR3 is made up of 16 amino acids. The ends were cut back, 5 bases at V and 0 bases at J, with 14 bases in the middle. Per the germline V gene, CDR1 is MNHEY and CDR2 is SMNVEV (reference sequence).

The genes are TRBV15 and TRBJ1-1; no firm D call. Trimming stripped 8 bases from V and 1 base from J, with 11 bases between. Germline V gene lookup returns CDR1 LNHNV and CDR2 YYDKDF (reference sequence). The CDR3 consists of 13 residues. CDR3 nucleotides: TGTGCCACCCTTGGACGGGAGAACACTGAAGCTTTCTTT. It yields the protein CATLGRENTEAFF.

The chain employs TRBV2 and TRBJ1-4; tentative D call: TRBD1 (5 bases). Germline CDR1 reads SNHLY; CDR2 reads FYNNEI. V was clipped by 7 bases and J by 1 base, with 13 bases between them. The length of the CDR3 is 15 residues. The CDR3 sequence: CASKGWDVTNEKLFF. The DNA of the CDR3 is TGTGCCAGCAAAGGGTGGGACGTAACTAATGAAAAACTGTTTTTT.

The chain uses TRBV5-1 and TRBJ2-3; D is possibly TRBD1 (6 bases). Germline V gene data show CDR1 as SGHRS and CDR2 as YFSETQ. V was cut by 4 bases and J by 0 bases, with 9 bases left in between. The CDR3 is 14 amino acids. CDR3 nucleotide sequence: TGCGCCAGCAGCCCCGGACAGAGCACAGATACGCAGTATTTT. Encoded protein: CASSPGQSTDTQYF.

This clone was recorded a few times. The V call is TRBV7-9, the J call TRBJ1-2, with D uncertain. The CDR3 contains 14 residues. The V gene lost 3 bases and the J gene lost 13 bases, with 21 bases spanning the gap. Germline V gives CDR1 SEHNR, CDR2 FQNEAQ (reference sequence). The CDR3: CASSFPRASHTSTF. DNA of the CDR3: TGTGCCAGCAGCTTCCCCCGGGCCTCGCATACGAGCACCTTC.

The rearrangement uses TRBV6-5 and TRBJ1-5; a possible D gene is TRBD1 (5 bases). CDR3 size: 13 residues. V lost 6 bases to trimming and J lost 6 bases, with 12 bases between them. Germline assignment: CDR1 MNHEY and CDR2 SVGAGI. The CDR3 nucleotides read TGTGCCAGCAGGTACGGAAGGGGTCAGCCCCAGCATTTT. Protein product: CASRYGRGQPQHF.

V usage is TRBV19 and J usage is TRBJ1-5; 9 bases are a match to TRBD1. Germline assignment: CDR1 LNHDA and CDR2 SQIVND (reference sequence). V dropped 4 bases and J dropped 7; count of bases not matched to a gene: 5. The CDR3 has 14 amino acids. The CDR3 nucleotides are TGTGCCAGTAGTACCTCAGGACAGGGGCAGCCCCAGCATTTT. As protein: CASSTSGQGQPQHF.

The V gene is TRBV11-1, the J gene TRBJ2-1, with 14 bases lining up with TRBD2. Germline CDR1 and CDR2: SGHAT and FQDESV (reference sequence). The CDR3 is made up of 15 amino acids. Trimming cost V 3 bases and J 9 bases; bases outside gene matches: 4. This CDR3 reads CASSFGTSGRSEQFF. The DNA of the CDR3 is TGTGCCAGCAGCTTCGGGACTAGCGGGAGAAGTGAGCAGTTCTTC.